A selection of T cell receptor beta chains follows, all from one sample in a study of OX40 agonist ivuxolimab in advanced cancers. Assay used: immunoSEQ multiplex PCR; TCRdb lists only in-frame clones, some missing. The sample gives some 97,000 clones, 70% to 90% of which show up once; approximately 0.15% is in the top ten. This sample comprised CD4+ or CD8+ T cells sorted from blood, obtained in a trial of the OX40 agonist ivuxolimab. These receptors were obtained from an adult with an advanced solid tumor such as melanoma, head and neck, liver or kidney cancer. CDR3s include the opening cysteine and the closing phenylalanine or tryptophan. D genes are given only for firm matches. A clone size is listed for some rows: how often the clone was seen (once, few, many), or a class if it is expanded.

TRBJ2-2 | TRBV6-1 | . | . | TGTGCCAGCAGTGTCTCGAACACCGGGGAGCTGTTTTTT | CASSVSNTGELFF
TRBJ2-1 | TRBV18 | . | . | TGTGCCAGCTCACCACCTTTCGGCCTCTACAATGAGCAGTTCTTC | CASSPPFGLYNEQFF
TRBJ1-1 | TRBV12-2 | few | . | TGTGCAAGTCGCTTAGAGGGGGGGAACACTGAAGCTTTCTTT | CASRLEGGNTEAFF
TRBJ2-4 | TRBV18 | . | . | TGTGCCAGCTCACCACGGGGACACCCTACCAAAAACATTCAGTACTTC | CASSPRGHPTKNIQYF
TRBJ2-1 | TRBV9 | . | . | TGTGCCAGCAGCCCGAGGGGGGCCGTACTCAATGAGCAGTTCTTC | CASSPRGAVLNEQFF
TRBJ2-5 | TRBV29-1 | . | TRBD2 | TGCAGCGTTGCCTCGCGTAGCGGGAGGGCGGAGACCCAGTACTTC | CSVASRSGRAETQYF
TRBJ2-2 | TRBV11-2 | . | TRBD1 | TGTGCCAGCAGCTTAATCCACAGGGGTGGGGAGCTGTTTTTT | CASSLIHRGGELFF
TRBJ2-7 | TRBV30 | . | TRBD2 | TGTGCCTGGAGTGTAGTGGGTAGCGGGAGATCGAAAGGCGAGCAGTACTTC | CAWSVVGSGRSKGEQYF
TRBJ2-7 | TRBV2 | . | . | TGTGCCAGCAGTGAGCTCAGGGTGGCGTACTTC | CASSELRVAYF
TRBJ2-7 | TRBV27 | . | TRBD1 | TGTGCCAGCAGTTTAAAGACAGGGGGCGCCAGCTCCTACGAGCAGTACTTC | CASSLKTGGASSYEQYF
TRBJ2-7 | TRBV7-9 | . | . | TGTGCCAGCAGCCCCAAGGCCAGGGACGAGCAGTACTTC | CASSPKARDEQYF
TRBJ2-7 | TRBV21-1 | . | . | TGTGCCAGCAGGGCCCTGGGCCGTATTATCTACGAGCAGTACTTC | CASRALGRIIYEQYF
TRBJ2-3 | TRBV5-3 | . | . | TGTGCCAGAAGTCCAGGGGTGCGGGCCCGCACAGATACGCAGTATTTT | CARSPGVRARTDTQYF
TRBJ2-2 | TRBV6-6 | few | . | TGTGCCAGCAGTTACGTCTCCGGGGAGCTGTTTTTT | CASSYVSGELFF
TRBJ2-1 | TRBV5-6 | . | . | TGTGCCAGCAGCTTGGATCCAGGGGGGGTAAATGAGCAGTTCTTC | CASSLDPGGVNEQFF
TRBJ2-3 | TRBV5-6 | . | TRBD1 | TGTGCCAGCAGCGTTACAGGGGCCGGGTTCACAGATACGCAGTATTTT | CASSVTGAGFTDTQYF
TRBJ2-7 | TRBV7-9 | . | . | TGTGCCAGCAGCTTATCCGGGATCACCTACGAGCAGTACTTC | CASSLSGITYEQYF
TRBJ2-5 | TRBV28 | once | . | TGTGCCAGCAGTTTATCCGGTTGGGGGCCTATAGAGACCCAGTACTTC | CASSLSGWGPIETQYF
TRBJ2-2 | TRBV11-1 | . | . | TGTGCCAGCAGCCTGGATTCCAGGACTGCGAACACCGGGGAGCTGTTTTTT | CASSLDSRTANTGELFF
TRBJ1-4 | TRBV5-4 | . | TRBD1 | TGTGCCAGCAGTTCGAAACCGGACAGGGGGCTTGGAGAAAAACTGTTTTTT | CASSSKPDRGLGEKLFF
TRBJ2-7 | TRBV27 | . | . | TGTGCCAGCAGTTATTCGGGAGAAAGGAACGAGCAGTACTTC | CASSYSGERNEQYF
TRBJ1-2 | TRBV30 | . | . | TGTGCCTGGAGTGTATGGCAGCCAAGGGGCTACACCTTC | CAWSVWQPRGYTF
TRBJ2-7 | TRBV2 | . | TRBD2 | TGTGCCAGCAGCGGCGATGTAGCGGGGTACGAGCAGTACTTC | CASSGDVAGYEQYF
TRBJ1-4 | TRBV5-4 | . | . | TGTGCCAGCAGCATAGCGACAACAACTAATGAAAAACTGTTTTTT | CASSIATTTNEKLFF
TRBJ2-7 | TRBV5-6 | . | TRBD1 | TGTGCCAGCAGCACTCCGGGACAGGGGAGCACCTACGAGCAGTACTTC | CASSTPGQGSTYEQYF
TRBJ2-2 | TRBV5-4 | few | TRBD2 | TGTGCCAGCAGCTTGGGTGGTAGCGGGATAATTGGCGGGGAGCTGTTTTTT | CASSLGGSGIIGGELFF
TRBJ1-2 | TRBV5-6 | . | . | TGTGCCAGCAGCTTGGTTCCCTCCCCGGGCTACACCTTC | CASSLVPSPGYTF
TRBJ2-3 | TRBV7-6 | . | . | TGTGCCAGCAAAAGTAGGGGTCCGTCCACAGATACGCAGTATTTT | CASKSRGPSTDTQYF
TRBJ2-7 | TRBV29-1 | . | . | TGCAGCGTTGCCAGCGGGCAGTACCAGCACTTC | CSVASGQYQHF
TRBJ1-2 | TRBV29-1 | . | TRBD1 | TGCAGCGTTTACAGGGGGCAGTGGAACTATGGCTACACCTTC | CSVYRGQWNYGYTF
TRBJ1-1 | TRBV7-2 | . | . | TGTGCCAGCAGCTTTTCAGGGAACACTGAAGCTTTCTTT | CASSFSGNTEAFF
TRBJ1-3 | TRBV15 | . | . | TGTGCCACCAGCAGAGAGAGGCCGTTCTCTGGAAACACCATATATTTT | CATSRERPFSGNTIYF
TRBJ1-2 | TRBV30 | once | . | TGTGCCTGGAGGGACCGGTTGGGGGGCGGCTATGGCTACACCTTC | CAWRDRLGGGYGYTF
TRBJ2-1 | TRBV25-1 | . | TRBD2 | TGTGCCAGCAGTTCAAGCGGGAGAGGGAATGAGCAGTTCTTC | CASSSSGRGNEQFF
TRBJ1-3 | TRBV9 | . | TRBD1 | TGTGCCAGCAGCCTTACAGGGGGAACTGGAAACACCATATATTTT | CASSLTGGTGNTIYF
TRBJ2-7 | TRBV28 | . | . | TGTGCCAGCACCCCCCATCCGGGCACCTACGAGCAGTACTTC | CASTPHPGTYEQYF
TRBJ1-3 | TRBV5-1 | . | . | TGCGCCAGCAGCCTAGGACAGTTTACCTTCTCTGGAAACACCATATATTTT | CASSLGQFTFSGNTIYF
TRBJ1-4 | TRBV15 | . | TRBD1 | TGTGCCACCAGCCCCCCCGGGACAGGGGGTGAAAAACTGTTTTTT | CATSPPGTGGEKLFF
TRBJ2-3 | TRBV5-1 | . | TRBD1 | TGCGCCAGCAGCACAGGGGCGGGCACAGATACGCAGTATTTT | CASSTGAGTDTQYF
TRBJ1-3 | TRBV30 | . | . | TGTGCCTGGAGTGTGCAGAGGGGCCCCGGAAACACCATATATTTT | CAWSVQRGPGNTIYF
TRBJ1-5 | TRBV19 | . | . | TGTGCCAGTAGTATTGGCCGGGGGAGAGGTCAGCCCCAGCATTTT | CASSIGRGRGQPQHF
TRBJ2-1 | TRBV10-3 | . | . | TGTGCCATCAGTGAGTCGGGAAAGCGCAATGAGCAGTTCTTC | CAISESGKRNEQFF
TRBJ2-5 | TRBV5-4 | once | . | TGTGCCAGCAGCTCCGGACAGCAACAAGAGACCCAGTACTTC | CASSSGQQQETQYF
TRBJ2-1 | TRBV10-3 | once | TRBD2 | TGTGCCATCAGTGCCCTGGTGGCTAGCGGAAGGGAGCAGTTCTTC | CAISALVASGREQFF
TRBJ2-5 | TRBV5-1 | . | TRBD2 | TGCGCCAGCAGCCGCATCGGGGGGATGCAAGAGACCCAGTACTTC | CASSRIGGMQETQYF
TRBJ2-7 | TRBV4-1 | . | . | TGCGCCAGCAGCCAAGATAACCGGGACGGCCTCTACGAGCAGTACTTC | CASSQDNRDGLYEQYF
TRBJ1-1 | TRBV7-2 | . | . | TGTGCCAGCAGCCCGAGGGCCCGTACGTGGGGAGCGAACACTGAAGCTTTCTTT | CASSPRARTWGANTEAFF
TRBJ2-1 | TRBV7-9 | . | TRBD2 | TGTGCCAGCAGCTTAAGACCCAGCGGGGGGGCCGATGAGCAGTTCTTC | CASSLRPSGGADEQFF
TRBJ2-2 | TRBV19 | . | . | TGTGCCAGTAGTATTGTAACGGCTTACACCGGGGAGCTGTTTTTT | CASSIVTAYTGELFF
TRBJ2-1 | TRBV19 | . | . | TGTGCCAGTAAGGCAGGCAGCTCCTACAATGAGCAGTTCTTC | CASKAGSSYNEQFF
TRBJ2-5 | TRBV5-1 | . | TRBD1 | TGCGCCAGCAGCTTGGCCGAGGCAGGGGGTTTGGAGACCCAGTACTTC | CASSLAEAGGLETQYF
TRBJ2-3 | TRBV5-1 | . | . | TGCGCCAGCGGCCTAAATCTGAAGGATACGCAGTATTTT | CASGLNLKDTQYF
TRBJ1-2 | TRBV25-1 | few | . | TGTGCCAGCAGTGATACTGGGAGGGCGTATATTGGCTACACCTTC | CASSDTGRAYIGYTF
TRBJ1-1 | TRBV18 | once | . | TGTGCCAGCTCACCACCCAGGGCTAACACTGAAGCTTTCTTT | CASSPPRANTEAFF
TRBJ1-4 | TRBV5-8 | . | . | TGTGCCACCTCGAGACAGGTTCGCGCAACTAATGAAAAACTGTTTTTT | CATSRQVRATNEKLFF